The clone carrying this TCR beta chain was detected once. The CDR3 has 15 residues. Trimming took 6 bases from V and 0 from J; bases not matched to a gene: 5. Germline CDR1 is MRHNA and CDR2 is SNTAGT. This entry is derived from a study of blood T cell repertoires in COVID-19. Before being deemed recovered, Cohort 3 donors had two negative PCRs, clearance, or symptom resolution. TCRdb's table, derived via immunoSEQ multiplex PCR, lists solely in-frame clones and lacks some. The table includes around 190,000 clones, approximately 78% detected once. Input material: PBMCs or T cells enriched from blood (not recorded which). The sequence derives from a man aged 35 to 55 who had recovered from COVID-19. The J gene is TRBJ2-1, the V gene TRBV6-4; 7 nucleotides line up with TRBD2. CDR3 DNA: TGTGCCAGCAGCCGGGACTACACCTCCTACAATGAGCAGTTCTTC. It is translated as CASSRDYTSYNEQFF.